This entry describes one T cell receptor beta chain. Its cognate antigen is unknown. A far more abundant clone sits one base away, making this likely a read error. This entry comes from a study of regulatory T cells in long-lasting Graves disease. Study context: Antithyroid drug use was under 3 months in newly diagnosed Graves' patients.

Overall study results and limits: Persistent Graves' disease cases displayed lower TCR diversity than newly diagnosed ones.

Time point here: newly diagnosed GD, antithyroid drugs for less than 3 months. RNA extracted from PBMCs served as the sequencing template. Sequencing libraries for TCR beta were prepared with iRepertoire HTBI primers and Arm-PCR of CDR3 regions. A single record per CDR3 protein comes from TCRdb applying MiXCR to the multiplex PCR reads. The sample has under 500,000 distinct CDR3 sequences, around 17% seen once. This sample was shared with a second study, whose subject was T cells in Graves' hyperthyroidism and ophthalmopathy. That source reports: Within blood appeared most thyroid clonotypes that had expanded above 0.001.

Sequencing used peripheral blood mononuclear cells (PBMCs), obtained at new diagnosis, from a patient treated with antithyroid drugs. The receptor was derived from a woman in her twenties or thirties with Graves disease.

The CDR3 DNA reads TGTGCCAGCAGCTTAGCTAGGGGCCCTCTATATGAGCAGTTCTTC. It is translated as CASSLARGPLYEQFF. The chain has TRBV11-3 and TRBJ2-1, with D perhaps matching TRBD1 (5 bases). The germline V gene encodes CDR1 SGHNT and CDR2 YENEEA. The V gene lost 1 base and the J gene lost 8 bases, with 15 bases spanning the gap. This CDR3 has 15 amino acids.